Listed below are T cell receptor beta chains from one sample, sequenced in a study of T cells in Graves' hyperthyroidism and ophthalmopathy. TCRdb passed the multiplex PCR reads through MiXCR, listing each CDR3 protein once. The sample includes around 660,000 distinct CDR3 sequences, less than 45% of them seen just once. The specimen sequenced was peripheral blood or thyroid tissue (not recorded which). The receptors originated from an adult man with Graves' disease, either hyperthyroidism or ophthalmopathy (not recorded which). CDR3s include the opening cysteine and the closing phenylalanine or tryptophan. The D gene is left open where the match is weak. Not all rows give a size; the values are once, few, many and, for expanded clones, a class.

abundance	d_gene	j_gene	v_gene	CDR3nt	CDR3aa
many	-	TRBJ1-3	TRBV7-9	TGTGCCAGCAGCCCCGGCCGCGGACAGCCAAACACCATATATTTT	CASSPGRGQPNTIYF
-	-	TRBJ2-5	TRBV19	TGTGCCAGTAGTATCTTTGGGGGATCAGAGACCCAGTACTTC	CASSIFGGSETQYF
many	-	TRBJ1-6	TRBV7-3	TGTGCCAGCAGCTTGGGGACAAATAATTCACCCCTCCACTTT	CASSLGTNNSPLHF
once	TRBD1	TRBJ1-6	TRBV13	TGTGCCAGCAGCGTAGTTCCAGGGACAGCCAATTCACCCCTCCACTTT	CASSVVPGTANSPLHF
many	-	TRBJ1-6	TRBV9	TGTGCCAGCAGCGTAGTTCCAGGGACGGGGGCACCCCTCCACTTT	CASSVVPGTGAPLHF
many	-	TRBJ1-2	TRBV7-9	TGTGCCAGCAGCTTAGGGCTCAGCTATGGCTACACCTTC	CASSLGLSYGYTF
few	-	TRBJ1-2	TRBV7-2	TGCGCCAGCAGCCAAGTCGCAGCGAACTATGGCTACACCTTC	CASSQVAANYGYTF
-	-	TRBJ2-7	TRBV7-6	TGTGCCAGCAGCCCCCATGAGCAGTACTTC	CASSPHEQYF
many	TRBD2	TRBJ2-7	TRBV7-8	TGTGCCAGCAGCTCCGGATTCGCGGGGGGGCGCGAGCAGTACTTC	CASSSGFAGGREQYF
many	-	TRBJ1-6	TRBV12-3/TRBV12-4	TGTGCCAGCAGTTTTCGCGTGGGTTCACCCCTCCACTTT	CASSFRVGSPLHF
-	-	TRBJ2-5	TRBV14	TGTGCCAGCAGCCACTCCCAGGGACTCATCCAAGAGACCCAGTACTTC	CASSHSQGLIQETQYF
-	TRBD1	TRBJ2-7	TRBV7-2	TGTGCCAGCAGACATCCCGGGACAGCCGCTTTCTACGAGCAGTACTTC	CASRHPGTAAFYEQYF
many	TRBD2	TRBJ2-7	TRBV10-3	TGTGCCATCAGTGAGACTAGCGGGCCGGGGGAGCAGTACTTC	CAISETSGPGEQYF
many	-	TRBJ1-6	TRBV25-1	TGTGCCAGCAGTGACGATACACGTAATTCACCCCTCCACTTT	CASSDDTRNSPLHF
-	-	TRBJ2-5	TRBV20-1	TGCAGTGCTGGGCTAGAGACCCAGTACTTC	CSAGLETQYF
-	TRBD1	TRBJ1-5	TRBV19	TGTGCCAGTAGTATGACAGGGTTAGGAAGCAATCAGCCCCAGCATTTT	CASSMTGLGSNQPQHF
many	-	TRBJ1-1	TRBV29-1	TGCAGCGTTGGTGACAGGTTGAACACTGAAGCTTTCTTT	CSVGDRLNTEAFF
-	TRBD2	TRBJ2-5	TRBV2	TGTGCCAGCAGGGCGGGAGACTTCCAAGAGACCCAGCACTTC	CASRAGDFQETQHF
many	TRBD1	TRBJ1-1	TRBV10-3	TGTGCCACCCACGGACAGGGTATGGACACTGAAGCTTTCTTT	CATHGQGMDTEAFF
few	-	TRBJ1-4	TRBV12-3/TRBV12-4	TGTGCCAGCACGGACAGCAATGAAAAACTGTTTTTT	CASTDSNEKLFF
many	-	TRBJ1-5	TRBV12-3/TRBV12-4	TGTGCCAGCAGTTTGAACAGGGTTCAGCCCCAGCATTTT	CASSLNRVQPQHF
-	-	TRBJ1-5	TRBV7-9	TGTGCCAGCAGCCCAGGCGGGGCAGGGCCCCAGCATTTT	CASSPGGAGPQHF
-	-	TRBJ2-5	TRBV18	TGTGCCAGCTCACCACTGCCGGGAAAGGGTGAGACCCAGTACTTC	CASSPLPGKGETQYF
-	-	TRBJ2-7	TRBV7-8	TGTGCCAGCAGCTTATACTACTACGAGCAGTACTTC	CASSLYYYEQYF
-	-	TRBJ2-2	TRBV29-1	TGCACCGATGGGTCCGGGGAGCTGTTTTTT	CTDGSGELFF
-	TRBD1	TRBJ1-6	TRBV29-1	TGCAGCGTTGAACCAGGGGGCAATTCACCCCTCCACTTT	CSVEPGGNSPLHF
-	TRBD1	TRBJ2-5	TRBV7-9	TGTGCCAGCAGCCAAGGACAGGGAGGCAGAGAGACCCAGTACTTC	CASSQGQGGRETQYF
-	-	TRBJ2-7	TRBV11-2	TGTGCCAGCAGGCCGAACAGGGCCCACGAGCAGTACTTC	CASRPNRAHEQYF
once	TRBD2	TRBJ2-5	TRBV7-6	TGTGCCAGCAGCTTAGGGCGGGGGGCGGAGGAGACCCAGTACTTC	CASSLGRGAEETQYF
many	-	TRBJ2-7	TRBV7-9	TGTGCCAGCAGCTTAATGGCAGGGGGGGACTACGAGCAGTACTTC	CASSLMAGGDYEQYF
-	-	TRBJ1-3	TRBV20-1	TGCAGTGCTAGAGATCTAGGACCTGGAAACACCATATATTTT	CSARDLGPGNTIYF
once	TRBD1	TRBJ1-2	TRBV25-1	TGCAGTGCTAGCGGGACAGGGCTAAATGGCTACACCTTC	CSASGTGLNGYTF
-	TRBD1	TRBJ1-1	TRBV24-1	TGTGCCAGCAGTTACGAAGTTGGGACAGTAACTGAAGCTTTCTTT	CASSYEVGTVTEAFF
-	-	TRBJ1-5	TRBV30	TGTGCCTGGAGCAGGGGCAGAGATCAGCCCCAGCATTTT	CAWSRGRDQPQHF
many	TRBD1	TRBJ2-5	TRBV7-7	TGTGCTAGCAGCTCGGGACAGGGGGTGGCAGAGACCCAGTACTTC	CASSSGQGVAETQYF
-	-	TRBJ1-6	TRBV9	TGTGCCAGCAGCGTGGACAGCCCTTATAATTCACCCCTCCACTTT	CASSVDSPYNSPLHF
few	-	TRBJ1-6	TRBV6-6	TGTGCCAGCAGTTTAACTGGCCCGCCGGATCCCCTCCACTTT	CASSLTGPPDPLHF
few	-	TRBJ1-5	TRBV12-3/TRBV12-4	TGTGCCAGCAGTGCAAGGGTTCGGGCCAATCAGCCCCAGCATTTT	CASSARVRANQPQHF
-	-	TRBJ1-2	TRBV29-1	TGCAGCGTTGTGGTAGGATGGGGGGATAACTATGGCTACACCTTC	CSVVVGWGDNYGYTF
-	TRBD2	TRBJ2-7	TRBV19	TGTGCCAGTAGTGCAACACTAGCGGCGACCTACGAGCAGTACTTC	CASSATLAATYEQYF
few	TRBD2	TRBJ2-7	TRBV20-1	TGCAGTGCCCAGGAGGTAGCGGGGGCGACAACGTACGAGCAGTACTTC	CSAQEVAGATTYEQYF
few	TRBD1	TRBJ1-2	TRBV7-2	TGTGCCAGCAGTTACAGGACAGGGGGCGCGACTGGCTACACCTTC	CASSYRTGGATGYTF
-	-	TRBJ2-7	TRBV5-1	TGCGCCAGCAGCATCTGGACCGGGAGAGGATACGAGCAGTACTTC	CASSIWTGRGYEQYF
-	-	TRBJ1-1	TRBV11-2	TGTGCCAGCAGCTTAGCGGGTCCCGAGGCCACTGAAGCTTTCTTT	CASSLAGPEATEAFF
-	TRBD1	TRBJ1-6	TRBV10-3	TGTGCCATCAGGGCAGGGGGAAATTCACCCCTCCACTTT	CAIRAGGNSPLHF
-	-	TRBJ2-5	TRBV20-1	TGCAGTGCGGAAAACTTAAGGGACCGAACCCAAGAGACCCAGTACTTC	CSAENLRDRTQETQYF
few	-	TRBJ1-1	TRBV12-3/TRBV12-4	TGTGCCAGCAGTTTCTGGGGGCGAGGGACTGAAGCTTTCTTT	CASSFWGRGTEAFF
few	-	TRBJ1-5	TRBV19	TGTGCCAGTAGTATATTTGGTCGTAGCAATCAGCCCCAGCATTTT	CASSIFGRSNQPQHF
few	-	TRBJ2-5	TRBV12-3/TRBV12-4	TGTGCCAGCAGTGCCACTACTAGTATCCAAGAGACCCAGTACTTC	CASSATTSIQETQYF
-	-	TRBJ1-2	TRBV28	TGTGCCAGCCGACAAGGGAGAAATGGCTACACCTTC	CASRQGRNGYTF
-	TRBD1	TRBJ1-1	TRBV2	TGTGCCAGCAGTGAGACAGGGGGGTATGGTGAAGCTTTCTTT	CASSETGGYGEAFF
-	TRBD1	TRBJ1-1	TRBV2	TGTGCCAGCAGCGGACAGGCGACTGAAGCTTTCTTT	CASSGQATEAFF
-	-	TRBJ1-5	TRBV2	TGTGCCAGCAGTACCGGTGGGGTAGGCAATCAGCCCCAGCATTTT	CASSTGGVGNQPQHF
many	-	TRBJ2-7	TRBV7-9	TGTGCCAGCAGCTCCGTGGGGGGCGGCGAGCAGTACTTC	CASSSVGGGEQYF
-	TRBD1	TRBJ1-6	TRBV7-2	TGTGCCAGCAGTGACAGGGCAGATAATTCACCCCTCCACTTT	CASSDRADNSPLHF
many	-	TRBJ2-5	TRBV5-6	TGTGCCAGCAGCTTGGCCCGACGGCTGTACCAAGAGACCCAGTACTTC	CASSLARRLYQETQYF
once	-	TRBJ2-7	TRBV20-1	TGCAGTGCTAGAAGGATAAACGAGCAGTACTTC	CSARRINEQYF
many	-	TRBJ1-1	TRBV7-3	TGTGCCAGCAGCTTAAGTCTAGGCACTGAAGCTTTCTTT	CASSLSLGTEAFF
few	-	TRBJ1-2	TRBV7-9	TGTGCCAGCAGCCTCCAGACAGGAGACTATGGCTACACCTTC	CASSLQTGDYGYTF